This entry concerns a single T cell receptor beta chain. Its specificity is unknown. The germline V and J ends were trimmed by 2 bases and 9 bases, with 14 bases remaining between them. Germline CDR1 LGHNT, CDR2 FRNRAP. The CDR3 totals 14 residues. The sample originates from a study of cytomegalovirus exposure and HLA in healthy donors. Broader study findings: Based on reports, TCR beta sequences accurately predicted HLA-A and HLA-B alleles for most subjects. Some V segments, including TRBV6-2 and TRBV6-3, were excluded as indistinguishable. V- and J-gene trimming of TCR beta was linked (in a later analysis) to a missense DCLRE1C variant.

The PCR had 60 Vbeta and 13 Jbeta primers. The assay was immunoSEQ multiplex PCR, and TCRdb's table has in-frame clones only and misses some. Found here are 100,000 to 150,000 clones, 8% to 11% of them singletons; the top ten hold approximately 4.4%. The genes are TRBV12-5 and TRBJ2-1; TRBD2 is a possible D gene (5 bases). This clonotype originated in a woman under 30 in good health and CMV-seropositive. Input material: PBMCs. CDR3 sequence: CASGLLFGGGEQFF. The CDR3, as DNA: TGTGCTAGTGGTTTGCTTTTTGGAGGTGGTGAGCAGTTCTTC.